This T cell receptor (beta chain) was recovered during a study of shared clonotypes between healthy human individuals. Overall study results and limits: The donor pool, a small one, limited the genetic and exposure-history diversity represented. Expectations were that clonotype sharing among donors would be affected by sequencing depth.

CDR1 is SSHAT, CDR2 FNYEAQ, per germline (reference sequence). The CDR3 is 14 residues long. Among the donors, all were Caucasian adults who lived in Nashville, Tennessee. For unsorted PBMC, 250 to 300 ng DNA per replicate equaled tens of thousands of T cell genomes. Data came from immunoSEQ multiplex PCR; TCRdb stores just in-frame clones and leaves some out. The table includes 450,000 to 500,000 clones, 76% detected once. This clone was seen repeatedly, ten times or more. Its target is not known. One end of the junction does not line up with germline, which may come from a read error. The sample contains more than one DNA sequence encoding this CDR3.

The sample taken for sequencing was PBMCs. This sequence was found in a woman in her 40s in good health. Some clones in this sample may be carry-over from other donors' samples. The rearrangement joins TRBV7-7 to TRBJ2-1; no clear D gene. The CDR3 sequence: CASSLVWSYNEQFF. The CDR3 DNA follows: TGTGCTAGCAGCTTAGTCTGGTCTTACAATGAGCAGTTCTTC.